A single count supports the clone carrying this TCR beta chain. As handled by the study authors: Counts of nucleated cells, estimated from reference gene primer amplification, were obtained. The assay was immunoSEQ multiplex PCR, and TCRdb's table has in-frame clones only and misses some. V, J and clone size reflect that table, while D and trimming were determined from the DNA. The table lists roughly 200,000 clones, over 70% of them singletons. This CDR3 spans 14 amino acids. Trimming at V came to 1 base and at J to 2 bases, leaving 1 base not matched to a gene. CDR1 is LNHDA, CDR2 SQIVND, per germline (reference sequence). This specimen comes from a study of blood T cell repertoires in COVID-19. At the level of the study: The United States, Italy and Spain supplied acute and convalescent COVID-19 samples. T cells, B-cell-depleted T cells, or PBMCs supplied cDNA or gDNA.

The sequence was collected from a middle-aged man with acute or convalescent COVID-19. What was sequenced was peripheral blood. The chain has TRBV19 and TRBJ1-2, with 7 bases aligning to TRBD1. CDR3: CASSIGQGNYGYTF. CDR3 DNA sequence: TGTGCCAGTAGTATAGGACAGGGAAACTATGGCTACACCTTC.